The 26 T cell receptor beta chains below come from one sample, sequenced in a study of blood T cell repertoires in COVID-19. Profiled with immunoSEQ multiplex PCR; TCRdb holds only in-frame clones, not every one. The table has approximately 60,000 clones, 65% to 90% seen once. Sequencing was done on a sample of peripheral blood. The receptor set was obtained from a man between 45 and 60 years old with active COVID-19.

This chain connects TRBV5-8 to TRBJ2-5, with TRBD1 identical over 8 bases. CDR1 SGHTS and CDR2 YDEGEE come from the germline V gene. The J segment lost 5 bases and the V segment lost 0 bases, leaving 6 bases of the junction unmatched. CDR3 size: 15 residues. CDR3 DNA: TGTGCCAGCAGCTTGGGGGACAGGCCTACGGAGACCCAGTACTTC. This translates into CASSLGDRPTETQYF.

The V and J genes are TRBV28 and TRBJ1-5; possible D gene TRBD1, 6 bases. The CDR3 totals 15 residues. Germline values: CDR1 MDHEN, CDR2 SYDVKM. Deletions cut 5 bases from V and 2 bases from J, with 13 bases between. CDR3 region: CASSRTALGNQPQHF. As DNA, the CDR3 is TGTGCCAGCAGTCGGACAGCTCTCGGCAATCAGCCCCAGCATTTT.

The chain couples TRBV5-1 to TRBJ2-3; the match to TRBD1 covers 8 bases. The CDR3 runs 16 residues. Germline V gene sequence: CDR1 SGHRS, CDR2 YFSETQ. After removal of 0 bases from V and 2 bases from J, the junction contained 5 bases not matched to a gene. CDR3 DNA sequence: TGCGCCAGCAGCTTGGAGACAGGGGACCTCACAGATACGCAGTATTTT. This sequence encodes CASSLETGDLTDTQYF.

The chain joins TRBV5-6 to TRBJ1-2, with TRBD1 matching 9 bases. The J segment lost 4 bases and the V segment lost 4 bases, leaving 5 bases of the junction unmatched. This CDR3 has 14 amino acids. Germline CDR1 reads SGHDT; CDR2 reads YYEEEE. This CDR3 reads CASSPTGGGYGYTF. The DNA of the CDR3 is TGTGCCAGCAGCCCTACAGGGGGCGGCTATGGCTACACCTTC.

The count of this clone is one. The chain employs TRBV6-4 and TRBJ2-3; TRBD2 might be the D (5 bases). Between the trimmed V and J ends, which lost 2 bases and 5 bases, there was a span of 5 bases. Germline CDR1 MRHNA, CDR2 SNTAGT. The CDR3 runs 12 residues. CDR3 nucleotide sequence: TGTGCCAGCAGTGACGAGGGAGATACGCAGTATTTT. It yields the protein CASSDEGDTQYF.

The chain has TRBV18 and TRBJ1-1, with 11 bases that match TRBD1. Germline V gives CDR1 KGHSH, CDR2 LQKENI. Losses at the gene ends were 3 bases for V and 1 base for J; bases not matched to a gene: 1. The CDR3 spans 15 residues. CDR3 in DNA: TGTGCCAGCTCACCGGGGACAGGGGGGAACACTGAAGCTTTCTTT. Translation: CASSPGTGGNTEAFF. The variable domain in full, completed from reference TRBV18 and TRBJ1-1, reads NAGVMQNPRHLVRRRGQEARLRCSPMKGHSHVYWYRQLPEEGLKFMVYLQKENIIDESGMPKERFSAEFPKEGPSILRIQQVVRGDSAAYFCASSPGTGGNTEAFFGQGTRLTVV.

The rearrangement joins TRBV7-2 to TRBJ1-5, with 8 positions matching TRBD1. The CDR3 extends over 17 amino acids. Germline assignment: CDR1 SGHTA and CDR2 FQGNSA. V dropped 2 bases and J dropped 3; count of bases not matched to a gene: 9. CDR3 region: CASSLNWGQALNQPQHF. Here the CDR3 DNA reads TGTGCCAGCAGCTTAAATTGGGGACAGGCCCTCAATCAGCCCCAGCATTTT.

A few counts support this clone. The chain carries TRBV14 and TRBJ2-7; D gene unclear. The CDR3 loop spans 13 amino acids. Trimming removed 1 base from V and 6 bases from J, with 10 bases in between. Germline CDR1 SGHDN, CDR2 FVKESK. The chain's CDR3 is CASSQVSSGEQYF. CDR3 DNA: TGTGCCAGCAGCCAAGTAAGCTCGGGCGAGCAGTACTTC.

This chain uses TRBV7-6 with TRBJ2-3; TRBD1 matches at 9 bases. The CDR3 length is 20 residues. Germline CDR1 is SGHVS and CDR2 is FNYEAQ. V lost 3 bases to trimming and J lost 0 bases; unmatched junction nucleotides: 16. As DNA, the CDR3 is TGTGCCAGCAGCTTGTATCCGGGACAGGGATTTTCTTCTAGCACAGATACGCAGTATTTT. This encodes CASSLYPGQGFSSSTDTQYF.

The V call is TRBV7-9, the J call TRBJ1-5; 8 nucleotides align to TRBD1. The germline V gene has CDR1 SEHNR and CDR2 FQNEAQ (reference sequence). The CDR3 is 18 amino acids. The trim removed 2 bases at V and 3 bases at J, leaving 12 bases unmatched. CDR3 nucleotide sequence: TGTGCCAGCAGCTTAAATGCCCCGGGACAGGCCAACAATCAGCCCCAGCATTTT. Protein product: CASSLNAPGQANNQPQHF.

This rearrangement joins TRBV30 to TRBJ1-1; tentatively, D is TRBD1 (5 bases). Germline lookup yields CDR1 GTSNPN and CDR2 SVGIG (reference sequence). With 3 bases removed from V and 0 bases from J, the gap between germline ends came to 20 bases. There are 17 residues in the CDR3. The CDR3 loop is CAWRPRAIDRMNTEAFF. DNA for the CDR3: TGTGCCTGGAGGCCCAGGGCGATCGATCGGATGAACACTGAAGCTTTCTTT.

The V call is TRBV5-8, the J call TRBJ1-5, with 10 nucleotides matching TRBD1. There are 16 residues in the CDR3. V lost 4 bases, J lost 6 bases, and 10 bases stayed unmatched. Germline CDR1 and CDR2: SGHTS and YDEGEE. CDR3 DNA sequence: TGTGCCAGCAGCAGGGGACAGGGGATTGTAGGTCAGCCCCAGCATTTT. As protein: CASSRGQGIVGQPQHF.

Turning to this clone: A junction boundary mismatches the germline segment, possibly from a read error. The chain links TRBV7-9 to TRBJ1-1; TRBD1 matches 8 bases. CDR3 length: 16 residues. From germline, CDR1 is SEHNR and CDR2 FQNEAQ (reference sequence). CDR3 sequence: CASSLGGTGRNTEAFF. CDR3 DNA sequence: TGTGCCAGCAGTTTAGGGGGGACAGGCCGGAACACTGAAGCTTTCTTT.

The chain has TRBV7-2 and TRBJ2-1, with D perhaps TRBD1 (6 bases). Trimming took off 5 bases at V and 6 bases at J, with 14 bases between the two ends. Germline values: CDR1 SGHTA, CDR2 FQGNSA. This CDR3 contains 14 residues. The CDR3: CASSLIGQSNEQFF. In DNA, the CDR3 is TGTGCCAGCAGCCTGATCGGACAGTCCAATGAGCAGTTCTTC.

V gene TRBV29-1 combines with J gene TRBJ1-1; D is unresolved. V was cut by 2 bases and J by 1 base, with 11 bases left in between. CDR1 is SQVTM, CDR2 ANQGSEA, per germline. The CDR3 covers 14 residues. CDR3 in amino acids: CSVESSVPNTEAFF. CDR3 DNA: TGCAGCGTTGAATCATCAGTACCGAACACTGAAGCTTTCTTT. The full variable domain, completed using reference TRBV29-1 and TRBJ1-1, is SAVISQKPSRDICQRGTSLTIQCQVDSQVTMMFWYRQQPGQSLTLIATANQGSEATYESGFVIDKFPISRPNLTFSTLTVSNMSPEDSSIYLCSVESSVPNTEAFFGQGTRLTVV.

The gene calls are TRBV5-4 and TRBJ2-2; D call uncertain. From germline, CDR1 is SGHNT and CDR2 YYREEE (reference sequence). The CDR3 is 14 residues long. V gave up 0 bases and J gave up 4 bases, with 7 bases separating them. CDR3 region: CASSLEVLTGELFF. CDR3 nucleotides: TGTGCCAGCAGCTTGGAAGTACTCACCGGGGAGCTGTTTTTT.

This chain links TRBV2 with TRBJ2-5, with D unresolved. The CDR3 is made up of 14 amino acids. Trimming took 2 bases from V and 9 from J, leaving 16 bases between them. Looked up from germline, CDR1 is SNHLY and CDR2 is FYNNEI. CDR3 protein: CASSESIALGPQYF. CDR3 sequence (DNA): TGTGCCAGCAGTGAATCGATAGCCCTAGGTCCCCAGTACTTC.

The chain joins TRBV9 to TRBJ1-2; TRBD1 agrees at 7 bases. Germline V CDR1 and CDR2: SGDLS, YYNGEE. The CDR3 extends over 12 amino acids. Trimming cost V 4 bases and J 8 bases; bases outside gene matches: 5. The CDR3 loop reads CASSSRGVGYTF. The DNA of the CDR3 is TGTGCCAGCAGCTCCAGGGGGGTAGGCTACACCTTC.

The genes are TRBV2 and TRBJ2-7, with 8 nucleotides matching TRBD1. Germline loops: CDR1 SNHLY, CDR2 FYNNEI. The CDR3 extends over 15 amino acids. The J segment lost 2 bases and the V segment lost 5 bases, leaving 8 bases of the junction unmatched. The chain's CDR3 is CASSTDRVGTYEQYF. The CDR3 DNA follows: TGTGCCAGCAGTACGGACAGGGTCGGAACCTACGAGCAGTACTTC. The full variable domain, completed using reference TRBV2 and TRBJ2-7, is EPEVTQTPSHQVTQMGQEVILRCVPISNHLYFYWYRQILGQKVEFLVSFYNNEISEKSEIFDDQFSVERPDGSNFTLKIRSTKLEDSAMYFCASSTDRVGTYEQYFGPGTRLTVT.

The chain couples TRBV2 to TRBJ1-5, with D perhaps matching TRBD1 (6 bases). The length of the CDR3 is 17 residues. Germline loops: CDR1 SNHLY, CDR2 FYNNEI. Trimming stripped 4 bases from V and 4 bases from J, with 20 bases between. CDR3 residues: CASSAGGGRRRNQPQHF. The CDR3 coding sequence is TGTGCCAGCAGTGCGGGGGGGGGCAGGCGGCGGAATCAGCCCCAGCATTTT.

This clone was observed a handful of times. V and J are TRBV5-4 and TRBJ1-2, with D unclear. This CDR3 is 17 amino acids long. The germline gives CDR1 SGHNT, CDR2 YYREEE (reference sequence). V was shortened by 6 bases and J by 1 base, with 22 bases between the two germline ends. Here the CDR3 reads CASTAGGILGGNYGYTF. The CDR3 coding sequence is TGTGCCAGCACCGCTGGAGGGATCCTAGGTGGTAACTATGGCTACACCTTC.

This clone has a single count. The gene calls are TRBV19 and TRBJ1-2; D remains unclear. This CDR3 has 18 residues. Trimming removed 5 bases at V and 2 bases at J, with 24 bases between. CDR1 and CDR2 from the germline V gene are LNHDA and SQIVND (reference sequence). The CDR3 DNA follows: TGTGCCAGTAGTCCCCACCTTGGGAGGCAGGCGGGGAACTATGGCTACACCTTC. Protein sequence: CASSPHLGRQAGNYGYTF.

V gene TRBV19 combines with J gene TRBJ1-6, with D possibly TRBD1 on 6 matching bases. The CDR3 covers 13 residues. The germline CDR1 and CDR2 sequences are LNHDA and SQIVND (reference sequence). V was clipped by 3 bases and J by 10 bases, with 10 bases between them. Here the CDR3 reads CASSIQGLSPLHF. For the CDR3, the DNA is TGTGCCAGTAGTATTCAGGGGCTCTCACCCCTCCACTTT.

The chain has TRBV28 and TRBJ2-7, with a weak D call TRBD2 (5 bases). There are 14 residues in the CDR3. The V end was cut by 3 bases, the J end by 2 bases, with 11 bases between. From germline, CDR1 is MDHEN and CDR2 SYDVKM. The CDR3 sequence: CASSFSRLPYEQYF. In DNA form, the CDR3 reads TGTGCCAGCAGTTTTTCGAGACTACCCTACGAGCAGTACTTC. The full variable domain, completed using reference TRBV28 and TRBJ2-7, is DVKVTQSSRYLVKRTGEKVFLECVQDMDHENMFWYRQDPGLGLRLIYFSYDVKMKEKGDIPEGYSVSREKKERFSLILESASTNQTSMYLCASSFSRLPYEQYFGPGTRLTVT.

This clone was found a few times. The CDR3 nucleotides are TGTGCCAGCAGCCTGACAGGCAGGGGCGAGCAGTACTTC. Its protein product is CASSLTGRGEQYF. This sequence joins TRBV12-3 or TRBV12-4 and TRBJ2-7; D is possibly TRBD1 (6 bases). CDR3 length: 13 amino acids. V lost 6 bases, J lost 6 bases, and 15 bases lay in between.

The CDR3 DNA reads as TGTGCCAGCAGGACCGAAGCGGTGATTGAGCAGTTCTTC. Protein sequence: CASRTEAVIEQFF. The genes are TRBV28 and TRBJ2-1, with a possible D match to TRBD2 (5 bases). V was trimmed by 6 bases and J by 9 bases, leaving 15 bases between them. Germline V CDR1 and CDR2: MDHEN, SYDVKM. This CDR3 has 13 residues.